This T cell receptor beta chain was documented in a study of OX40 agonist ivuxolimab in advanced cancers. General study results and limits: Expanded clones were, on average, more numerous in CD8+ T cells than in CD4+.

On this clone itself: What it binds is not known.

The data were produced by immunoSEQ multiplex PCR, yet TCRdb's version contains in-frame clones alone and is incomplete. The data show roughly 45,000 clones, with 60% to 80% seen just once and roughly 7.9% held by the top ten. From germline, CDR1 is SGHDT and CDR2 YYEEEE. Trimming took 1 base from V and 5 from J, leaving 13 bases between them. The CDR3 is 14 amino acids. The origin of this receptor is an adult with an advanced solid tumor such as melanoma, head and neck, liver or kidney cancer. Sequences were derived from CD4+ or CD8+ T cells sorted from blood, sampled in a trial of the OX40 agonist ivuxolimab. This chain connects TRBV5-6 to TRBJ2-7; tentatively, D is TRBD1 or TRBD2 (5 bases each). The CDR3 region is CASSLYRGRDEQYF. The CDR3 DNA follows: TGTGCCAGCAGCTTGTACCGGGGACGGGACGAGCAGTACTTC. The complete variable domain, with remaining parts taken from reference TRBV5-6 and TRBJ2-7, reads DAGVTQSPTHLIKTRGQQVTLRCSPKSGHDTVSWYQQALGQGPQFIFQYYEEEERQRGNFPDRFSGHQFPNYSSELNVNALLLGDSALYLCASSLYRGRDEQYFGPGTRLTVT.